This is a list of T cell receptor beta chains from one sample in a study of T cells in localized non-small cell lung cancer. Clones were sequenced by immunoSEQ multiplex PCR, and TCRdb holds only the in-frame ones, with some missing. In the table there are around 30,000 clones, about 90% of which are singletons. Material: peripheral blood mononuclear cells, obtained before any cancer treatment. The receptors were sampled from a woman aged 40 to 75 with stage III lung adenocarcinoma. CDR3s include the opening cysteine and the closing phenylalanine or tryptophan. D genes are given only for firm matches. A clone size is listed for some rows: how often the clone was seen (once, few, many), or a class if it is expanded.

D gene: NA
J gene: TRBJ1-1
V gene: TRBV4-1
clone size: NA
CDR3 protein: CASSQERGHTNTEAFF
CDR3 DNA: TGCGCCAGCAGCCAAGAGCGGGGCCATACGAACACTGAAGCTTTCTTT

D gene: TRBD2
J gene: TRBJ2-1
V gene: TRBV5-1
clone size: NA
CDR3 protein: CASGILAGVGNEQFF
CDR3 DNA: TGCGCCAGCGGGATACTGGCGGGAGTGGGAAATGAGCAGTTCTTC

D gene: TRBD2
J gene: TRBJ2-1
V gene: TRBV5-4
clone size: NA
CDR3 protein: CASSPRSGGINEQFF
CDR3 DNA: TGTGCCAGCAGCCCGAGAAGCGGGGGGATCAATGAGCAGTTCTTC

D gene: NA
J gene: TRBJ1-5
V gene: TRBV29-1
clone size: NA
CDR3 protein: CSPRIVPNSNQPQHF
CDR3 DNA: TGCAGCCCCCGAATTGTGCCGAATAGCAATCAGCCCCAGCATTTT

D gene: NA
J gene: TRBJ2-2
V gene: TRBV7-9
clone size: NA
CDR3 protein: CASRGPGTSATGELFF
CDR3 DNA: TGTGCCAGCAGAGGGCCCGGGACATCTGCCACCGGGGAGCTGTTTTTT

D gene: NA
J gene: TRBJ2-6
V gene: TRBV19
clone size: NA
CDR3 protein: CASSIEYWLFSGANVLTF
CDR3 DNA: TGTGCCAGTAGTATAGAGTATTGGCTCTTCTCTGGGGCCAACGTCCTGACTTTC

D gene: TRBD1
J gene: TRBJ1-3
V gene: TRBV6-1
clone size: NA
CDR3 protein: CASSVGQGNTIYF
CDR3 DNA: TGTGCCAGCAGTGTGGGACAGGGAAACACCATATATTTT

D gene: NA
J gene: TRBJ2-1
V gene: TRBV10-3
clone size: NA
CDR3 protein: CAISGAMSYNEQFF
CDR3 DNA: TGTGCCATCAGTGGGGCGATGTCCTACAATGAGCAGTTCTTC

D gene: NA
J gene: TRBJ2-1
V gene: TRBV9
clone size: once
CDR3 protein: CASSVGQVSSYNEQFF
CDR3 DNA: TGTGCCAGCAGCGTAGGGCAGGTGAGCTCCTACAATGAGCAGTTCTTC

D gene: NA
J gene: TRBJ2-3
V gene: TRBV9
clone size: NA
CDR3 protein: CASSVATGTGPDTQYF
CDR3 DNA: TGTGCCAGCAGCGTAGCTACAGGGACCGGGCCAGATACGCAGTATTTT

D gene: NA
J gene: TRBJ1-5
V gene: TRBV7-9
clone size: NA
CDR3 protein: CASSLIENQPQHF
CDR3 DNA: TGTGCCAGCAGCTTAATAGAAAATCAGCCCCAGCATTTT

D gene: NA
J gene: TRBJ1-1
V gene: TRBV7-2
clone size: NA
CDR3 protein: CASSPRFLGDKAFF
CDR3 DNA: TGTGCCAGCAGCCCCCGGTTCCTGGGGGACAAAGCTTTCTTT

D gene: NA
J gene: TRBJ1-1
V gene: TRBV6-1
clone size: once
CDR3 protein: CASSEIGRMNTEAFF
CDR3 DNA: TGTGCCAGCAGTGAAATAGGACGTATGAACACTGAAGCTTTCTTT

D gene: NA
J gene: TRBJ1-5
V gene: TRBV30
clone size: NA
CDR3 protein: CAWNLGGALNQPQHF
CDR3 DNA: TGTGCCTGGAATTTAGGAGGGGCCCTAAATCAGCCCCAGCATTTT

D gene: NA
J gene: TRBJ2-3
V gene: TRBV6-5
clone size: NA
CDR3 protein: CASRTGPDTQYF
CDR3 DNA: TGTGCCAGTCGAACAGGGCCCGATACGCAGTATTTT

D gene: TRBD2
J gene: TRBJ2-1
V gene: TRBV7-9
clone size: NA
CDR3 protein: CASSLIAGGFVF
CDR3 DNA: TGTGCCAGCAGCTTGATAGCGGGCGGCTTTGTCTTC

D gene: NA
J gene: TRBJ1-5
V gene: TRBV6-5
clone size: few
CDR3 protein: CASSSEGPRVQPQHF
CDR3 DNA: TGTGCCAGCAGTTCCGAAGGGCCTAGAGTTCAGCCCCAGCATTTT

D gene: NA
J gene: TRBJ2-7
V gene: TRBV7-2
clone size: NA
CDR3 protein: CASSLAQGLSYEQYF
CDR3 DNA: TGTGCCAGCAGCTTAGCACAGGGACTGTCCTACGAGCAGTACTTC

D gene: TRBD1
J gene: TRBJ1-2
V gene: TRBV4-1
clone size: NA
CDR3 protein: CASSPLIGTGNGYTF
CDR3 DNA: TGCGCCAGCAGCCCACTAATCGGGACAGGGAATGGCTACACCTTC

D gene: NA
J gene: TRBJ2-3
V gene: TRBV18
clone size: NA
CDR3 protein: CASSPASTDTQYF
CDR3 DNA: TGTGCCAGCTCACCCGCTAGCACAGATACGCAGTATTTT

D gene: NA
J gene: TRBJ2-2
V gene: TRBV30
clone size: NA
CDR3 protein: CAWRAPENTGELFF
CDR3 DNA: TGTGCCTGGAGAGCGCCAGAGAACACCGGGGAGCTGTTTTTT

D gene: NA
J gene: TRBJ1-1
V gene: TRBV6-5
clone size: once
CDR3 protein: CASSYRGNTEAFF
CDR3 DNA: TGTGCCAGCAGTTACAGGGGGAACACTGAAGCTTTCTTT

D gene: TRBD1
J gene: TRBJ2-5
V gene: TRBV19
clone size: NA
CDR3 protein: CASSSGQGEETQYF
CDR3 DNA: TGTGCCAGTAGTTCCGGACAGGGAGAAGAGACCCAGTACTTC

D gene: NA
J gene: TRBJ1-5
V gene: TRBV4-1
clone size: NA
CDR3 protein: CASSQDRQGIQPQHF
CDR3 DNA: TGCGCCAGCAGCCAAGATCGGCAGGGCATCCAGCCCCAGCATTTT

D gene: NA
J gene: TRBJ2-6
V gene: TRBV5-1
clone size: NA
CDR3 protein: CASSVLTGSGANVLTF
CDR3 DNA: TGCGCCAGCAGCGTCCTTACAGGGTCTGGGGCCAACGTCCTGACTTTC

D gene: TRBD1
J gene: TRBJ2-7
V gene: TRBV7-9
clone size: NA
CDR3 protein: CASGTGREQYF
CDR3 DNA: TGTGCCAGCGGGACAGGGCGCGAGCAGTACTTC

D gene: NA
J gene: TRBJ1-3
V gene: TRBV4-2
clone size: NA
CDR3 protein: CASTRGAARGSGNTIYF
CDR3 DNA: TGTGCCAGCACCCGAGGGGCCGCAAGGGGGAGCGGAAACACCATATATTTT

D gene: NA
J gene: TRBJ1-4
V gene: TRBV6-5
clone size: NA
CDR3 protein: CASSPRPATNEKLFF
CDR3 DNA: TGTGCCAGCAGCCCAAGGCCTGCAACTAATGAAAAACTGTTTTTT

D gene: NA
J gene: TRBJ1-3
V gene: TRBV4-1
clone size: NA
CDR3 protein: CASSHPQLEGNTIYF
CDR3 DNA: TGCGCCAGCAGCCATCCACAGCTTGAAGGAAACACCATATATTTT

D gene: TRBD1
J gene: TRBJ1-1
V gene: TRBV18
clone size: NA
CDR3 protein: CASSPPNRGPYTEAFF
CDR3 DNA: TGTGCCAGCTCACCACCGAACAGGGGGCCCTACACTGAAGCTTTCTTT

D gene: TRBD2
J gene: TRBJ2-3
V gene: TRBV5-1
clone size: once
CDR3 protein: CASSLTSGGSDTQYF
CDR3 DNA: TGCGCCAGCAGTTTGACTAGCGGGGGGTCAGATACGCAGTATTTT

D gene: TRBD2
J gene: TRBJ2-5
V gene: TRBV7-3
clone size: NA
CDR3 protein: CASSLNGPSGAETQYF
CDR3 DNA: TGTGCCAGCAGCTTAAATGGGCCCAGCGGGGCAGAGACCCAGTACTTC

D gene: NA
J gene: TRBJ2-1
V gene: TRBV11-3
clone size: NA
CDR3 protein: CASSYREGDEQFF
CDR3 DNA: TGTGCCAGCAGCTACAGGGAGGGGGATGAGCAGTTCTTC

D gene: NA
J gene: TRBJ2-7
V gene: TRBV11-2
clone size: NA
CDR3 protein: CASGRDGYEQYF
CDR3 DNA: TGTGCCAGCGGGCGCGACGGCTACGAGCAGTACTTC

D gene: TRBD2
J gene: TRBJ2-7
V gene: TRBV4-2
clone size: NA
CDR3 protein: CASSQDLGSGSAYEQYF
CDR3 DNA: TGTGCCAGCAGCCAGGATTTGGGTAGCGGGAGCGCCTACGAGCAGTACTTC

D gene: TRBD1
J gene: TRBJ1-6
V gene: TRBV11-2
clone size: NA
CDR3 protein: CASSLGQNNSPLHF
CDR3 DNA: TGTGCCAGCAGCTTGGGACAGAATAATTCACCCCTCCACTTT

D gene: TRBD2
J gene: TRBJ2-7
V gene: TRBV7-6
clone size: NA
CDR3 protein: CASSLGLAVFSYEQYF
CDR3 DNA: TGTGCCAGCAGCTTAGGTCTAGCGGTGTTCTCCTACGAGCAGTACTTC

D gene: TRBD2
J gene: TRBJ2-1
V gene: TRBV7-7
clone size: NA
CDR3 protein: CASSLGGLAGANEQFF
CDR3 DNA: TGTGCTAGCAGCTTAGGGGGACTAGCGGGGGCCAATGAGCAGTTCTTC

D gene: NA
J gene: TRBJ1-4
V gene: TRBV18
clone size: once
CDR3 protein: CASSPIEGRLSTNEKLFF
CDR3 DNA: TGTGCCAGCTCACCAATCGAGGGGCGACTATCAACTAATGAAAAACTGTTTTTT

D gene: NA
J gene: TRBJ1-2
V gene: TRBV10-3
clone size: NA
CDR3 protein: CAISFEGFLNYGYTF
CDR3 DNA: TGTGCCATCTCGTTCGAGGGTTTCCTTAACTATGGCTACACCTTC

D gene: TRBD1
J gene: TRBJ1-5
V gene: TRBV18
clone size: NA
CDR3 protein: CASSPPGQGGQPQHF
CDR3 DNA: TGTGCCAGCTCACCACCGGGACAGGGCGGTCAGCCCCAGCATTTT

D gene: TRBD2
J gene: TRBJ2-1
V gene: TRBV10-1
clone size: NA
CDR3 protein: CASSDGGGTYNEQFF
CDR3 DNA: TGCGCCAGCAGTGATGGGGGGGGGACCTACAATGAGCAGTTCTTC